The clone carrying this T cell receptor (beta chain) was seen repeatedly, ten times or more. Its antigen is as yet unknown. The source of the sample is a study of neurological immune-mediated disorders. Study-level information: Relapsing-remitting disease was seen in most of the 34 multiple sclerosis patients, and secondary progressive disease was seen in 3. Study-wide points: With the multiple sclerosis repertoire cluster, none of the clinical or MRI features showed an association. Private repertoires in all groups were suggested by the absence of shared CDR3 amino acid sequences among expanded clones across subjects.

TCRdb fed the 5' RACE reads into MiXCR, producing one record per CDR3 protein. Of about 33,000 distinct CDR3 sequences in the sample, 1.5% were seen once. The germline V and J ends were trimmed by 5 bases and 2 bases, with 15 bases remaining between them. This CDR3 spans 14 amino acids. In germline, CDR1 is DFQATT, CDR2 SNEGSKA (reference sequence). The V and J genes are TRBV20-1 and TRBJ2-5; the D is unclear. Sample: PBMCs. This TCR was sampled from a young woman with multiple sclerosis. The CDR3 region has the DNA TGCAGTGCTCCACTTAGGGCCACGCAAGAGACCCAGTACTTC. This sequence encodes CSAPLRATQETQYF.